The next 17 T cell receptor beta chains were all read from a single sample in a study of cytomegalovirus exposure and HLA in healthy donors. Researchers ran the PCR with 60 Vbeta and 13 Jbeta primers. Sequencing used immunoSEQ multiplex PCR; TCRdb keeps in-frame clones, though not all of them. Of 150,000 to 200,000 clones listed, approximately 80% are singletons. Sequenced: PBMCs. The receptors originated from a female donor in good health and CMV-seronegative.

V usage is TRBV29-1 and J usage is TRBJ2-7, with 9 bases fitting TRBD1. Trimming took 0 bases from V and 7 from J; bases not matched to a gene: 7. The CDR3 sequence is 14 residues long. The germline V gene has CDR1 SQVTM and CDR2 ANQGSEA. The CDR3 DNA follows: TGCAGCGTTGAAGACTGGACAGGGGTCGGGGAGCAGTACTTC. It translates to CSVEDWTGVGEQYF.

The chain combines TRBV4-1 with TRBJ1-1; possibly TRBD1 for D (5 bases). Germline lookup yields CDR1 MGHRA and CDR2 YSYEKL. The germline V and J ends were trimmed by 1 base and 3 bases, with 12 bases remaining between them. This CDR3 contains 15 residues. The DNA of the CDR3 is TGCGCCAGCAGCCAAGGCGGGACCGGAGACACTGAAGCTTTCTTT. Amino acid sequence: CASSQGGTGDTEAFF.

This clone was observed a single time. Written as DNA, the CDR3 is TGTGCCAGCAGCTTATCTTCAAGCCGGGCCTACGAGCAGTACTTC. This codes for CASSLSSSRAYEQYF. The chain employs TRBV11-2 and TRBJ2-7, with no clear D. The CDR3 has 15 amino acids. V lost 2 bases to trimming and J lost 2 bases, with 13 bases between them. From germline, CDR1 is SGHAT and CDR2 FQNNGV.

This clone was recorded a few times. The chain joins TRBV6-4 to TRBJ1-2; 10 nucleotides agree with TRBD1. There are 14 residues in the CDR3. Losses at the gene ends were 5 bases for V and 8 bases for J; bases not matched to a gene: 8. CDR1 and CDR2 from the germline V gene are MRHNA and SNTAGT. DNA for the CDR3: TGTGCCAGCAGTCCCCAGGACAGGGGGGGCGGCTACACCTTC. Its translation is CASSPQDRGGGYTF.

Comments on this clone: At one of its ends the junction is not consistent with the germline gene, which may arise from a read error. The CDR3 DNA sequence: TGTGCCACCAAGGTTGGGGAGTTGAACGCCGGGGAGCTGTTTTTT. This codes for CATKVGELNAGELFF. This chain connects TRBV27 to TRBJ2-2; a weak D match, TRBD2 (5 bases). In germline, CDR1 is MNHEY, CDR2 SMNVEV (reference sequence). This CDR3 spans 15 amino acids.

This chain connects TRBV7-2 to TRBJ2-3; D gene unclear. Trimming removed 0 bases from V and 0 bases from J, with 4 bases in between. Per the germline V gene, CDR1 is SGHTA and CDR2 is FQGNSA. The CDR3 is 14 amino acids. The CDR3 DNA is TGTGCCAGCAGCTTAGCGCGGAGCACAGATACGCAGTATTTT. This codes for CASSLARSTDTQYF.

This rearrangement joins TRBV9 to TRBJ2-7; 9 nucleotides line up with TRBD1. Germline lookup yields CDR1 SGDLS and CDR2 YYNGEE. The trim removed 0 bases at V and 6 bases at J, leaving 10 bases unmatched. This CDR3 is built from 16 residues. The CDR3 sequence: CASSVVSGTGFREQYF. The CDR3 nucleotides read TGTGCCAGCAGCGTAGTTTCGGGGACAGGGTTTCGCGAGCAGTACTTC.

This clone came up once. The J gene is TRBJ1-2, the V gene TRBV7-2; perhaps TRBD1 as D (5 bases). Trimming shortened V by 4 bases and J by 6 bases, and 18 bases separated the two germline ends. In germline, CDR1 is SGHTA, CDR2 FQGNSA. This CDR3 has 15 amino acids. Here the CDR3 DNA reads TGTGCCAGCAGCTCCAGTGAGCTCAGGGCAGATGGCTACACCTTC. Amino acid sequence: CASSSSELRADGYTF.

CDR3 in DNA: TGCGCCAGCAGCCAAGAACCCAGGGGAGAGACCCAGTACTTC. Translating it yields CASSQEPRGETQYF. This sequence joins TRBV4-3 and TRBJ2-5; possibly TRBD1 for D (6 bases). V lost 0 bases to trimming and J lost 4 bases, with 9 bases between them. Looked up from germline, CDR1 is LGHNA and CDR2 is YSLEER. The CDR3 has 14 residues.

This rearrangement joins TRBV9 to TRBJ2-2; TRBD2 agrees at 10 bases. From germline, CDR1 is SGDLS and CDR2 YYNGEE. The CDR3 has 18 residues. After removal of 1 base from V and 6 bases from J, the junction contained 12 bases not matched to a gene. The CDR3 loop is CASSVTPGTSVPAGELFF. Here the CDR3 DNA reads TGTGCCAGCAGCGTAACCCCAGGGACTAGCGTCCCAGCCGGGGAGCTGTTTTTT.

The chain links TRBV10-3 to TRBJ2-7; the match to TRBD1 covers 9 bases. V shed 0 bases, J shed 7 bases, and the junction held 7 bases outside the gene matches. Germline assignment: CDR1 ENHRY and CDR2 SYGVKD. This CDR3 has 15 residues. The CDR3 region has the DNA TGTGCCATCAGTGAGTCGACAGGGGGGGTTAGTGAGCAGTACTTC. Its protein is CAISESTGGVSEQYF.

On this clone itself: A read error may produce the germline difference seen at one junction end. J is TRBJ2-4 and V is TRBV10-3; D might be TRBD2 (7 bases). This CDR3 has 15 residues. In germline, CDR1 is ENHRY, CDR2 SYGVKD. CDR3 in amino acids: CAISESRGGKSIQYF. The CDR3 DNA sequence: TGTGCCATCAGTGAGTCGAGGGGGGGAAAAAGCATTCAGTACTTC.

Concerning this clone itself: Different DNA sequences within this sample yield the same CDR3. The chain has TRBV6-5 and TRBJ1-2; possible D gene TRBD1, 5 bases. This CDR3 comprises 14 residues. Germline V CDR1 and CDR2: MNHEY, SVGAGI. Deletions cut 0 bases from V and 1 base from J, with 6 bases between. This chain's CDR3 is CASSYSGGNYGYTF. The CDR3 coding sequence is TGTGCCAGCAGTTACTCGGGGGGTAACTATGGCTACACCTTC.

This rearrangement joins TRBV6-5 to TRBJ1-3; D gene uncertain. CDR1 MNHEY and CDR2 SVGAGI come from the germline V gene. The CDR3 covers 11 residues. V shed 8 bases and J shed 4 bases, with 6 bases lying between them. The CDR3 spells CASGFGNTIYF. The CDR3, as DNA: TGTGCCAGCGGCTTCGGAAACACCATATATTTT.

The chain links TRBV28 to TRBJ1-1; D not resolved. Germline assignment: CDR1 MDHEN and CDR2 SYDVKM. V lost 2 bases, J lost 1 base, and 8 bases lay in between. The CDR3 totals 14 residues. The CDR3 reads CASSLIVPNTEAFF. The CDR3 nucleotides read TGTGCCAGCAGTTTAATCGTCCCGAACACTGAAGCTTTCTTT.

The chain employs TRBV6-5 and TRBJ2-7; D call uncertain. Trimming removed 4 bases from V and 3 bases from J, with 4 bases in between. The germline CDR1 and CDR2 sequences are MNHEY and SVGAGI. This CDR3 comprises 11 residues. The CDR3 DNA is TGTGCCAGCAGTTCCAACTACGAGCAGTACTTC. Translated: CASSSNYEQYF.

This chain connects TRBV7-2 to TRBJ2-1; 7 bases map to TRBD2. This CDR3 is 18 amino acids long. V lost 2 bases, J lost 2 bases, and 12 bases stayed unmatched. In germline, CDR1 is SGHTA, CDR2 FQGNSA. The CDR3 here is CASSLTLTSANPYNEQFF. Written as DNA, the CDR3 is TGTGCCAGCAGCTTAACTCTTACTAGCGCAAACCCCTACAATGAGCAGTTCTTC.